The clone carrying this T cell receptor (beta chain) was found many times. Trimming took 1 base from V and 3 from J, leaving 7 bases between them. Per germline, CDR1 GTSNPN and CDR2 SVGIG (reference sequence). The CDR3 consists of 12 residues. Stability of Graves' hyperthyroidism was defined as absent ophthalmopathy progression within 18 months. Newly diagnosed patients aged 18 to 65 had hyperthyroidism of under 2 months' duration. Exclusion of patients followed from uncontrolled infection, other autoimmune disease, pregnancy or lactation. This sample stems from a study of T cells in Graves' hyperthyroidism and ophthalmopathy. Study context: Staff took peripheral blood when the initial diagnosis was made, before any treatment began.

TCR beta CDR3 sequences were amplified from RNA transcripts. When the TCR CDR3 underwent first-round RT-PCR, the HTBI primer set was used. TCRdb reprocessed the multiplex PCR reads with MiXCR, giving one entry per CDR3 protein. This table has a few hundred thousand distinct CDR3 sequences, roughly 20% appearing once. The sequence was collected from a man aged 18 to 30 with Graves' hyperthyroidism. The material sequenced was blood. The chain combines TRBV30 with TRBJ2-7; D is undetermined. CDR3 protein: CAWSERFYEQYF. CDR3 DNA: TGTGCCTGGAGTGAAAGATTCTACGAGCAGTACTTC.